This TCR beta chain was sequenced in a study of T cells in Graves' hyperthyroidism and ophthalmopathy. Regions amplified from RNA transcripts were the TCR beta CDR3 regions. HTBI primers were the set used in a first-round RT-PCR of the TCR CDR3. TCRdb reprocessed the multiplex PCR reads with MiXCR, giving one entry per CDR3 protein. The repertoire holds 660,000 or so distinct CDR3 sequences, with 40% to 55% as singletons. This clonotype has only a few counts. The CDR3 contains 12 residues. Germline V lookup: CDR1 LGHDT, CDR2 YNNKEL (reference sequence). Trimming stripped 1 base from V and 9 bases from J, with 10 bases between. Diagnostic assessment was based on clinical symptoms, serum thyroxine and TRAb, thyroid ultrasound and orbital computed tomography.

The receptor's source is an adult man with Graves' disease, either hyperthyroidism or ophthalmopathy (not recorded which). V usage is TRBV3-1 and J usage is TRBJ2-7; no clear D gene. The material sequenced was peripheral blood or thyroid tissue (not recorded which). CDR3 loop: CASSQALSGQYF. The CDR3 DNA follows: TGTGCCAGCAGCCAAGCCCTATCGGGGCAGTACTTC.